This T cell receptor (beta chain) appears in the sequencing data of a study of tumor-infiltrating lymphocytes in primary liver carcinoma. Study information: Tumor stage was T1-T3 N0M0, and tumor size was roughly 4 to 10 cm across.

Reverse transcription of roughly 0.45 ug total RNA with a constant-region primer produced TCR beta cDNA. What produced the TCR beta libraries was three nested multiplex PCR rounds using slightly modified ARM-PCR. TRBV1-TRBV30 forward primers paired with a C-beta reverse primer drove the first two PCR rounds, about 10 cycles each. TCRdb reanalysed the multiplex PCR reads using MiXCR and keeps one entry per CDR3 protein. The repertoire holds fewer than 30,000 distinct CDR3 sequences, with 60% to 85% as singletons. By its share, this clonotype is medium-sized (0.01 to 0.1%). V shed 6 bases and J shed 3 bases, with 9 bases lying between them. This CDR3 has 11 amino acids. In germline, CDR1 is SQVTM, CDR2 ANQGSEA. Investigators took RNA and DNA out together from roughly 18-30 mg of unsorted bulk tissue.

The sequence was obtained from a man aged 35-49 years with primary liver carcinoma and hepatitis B virus infection. Material for sequencing was liver tumor tissue from sampling region 3. Subset of the sample: tumor region T3, left-lateral pole. The rearrangement uses TRBV29-1 and TRBJ2-7; a weak D match, TRBD1 (6 bases). CDR3 nucleotide sequence: TGCAGCGTCGGGACAAACTACGAGCAGTACTTC. Translated, it gives CSVGTNYEQYF.